Listed below are T cell receptor beta chains from one sample, sequenced in a study of blood T cell repertoires in COVID-19. The data were produced by immunoSEQ multiplex PCR, yet TCRdb's version contains in-frame clones alone and is incomplete. The sample yields about 430,000 clones, 70% to 90% seen once. The source material was peripheral blood. All receptors derive from a man aged 18 to 29 with COVID-19, enrolled during active disease. CDR3s include the opening cysteine and the closing phenylalanine or tryptophan. Fields, in order: J gene, D gene, clone size, V gene, CDR3 DNA, CDR3 protein. A D gene is named only where the DNA matches it firmly. Clone size, where shown, is once, few, many, or a class for clones that have expanded.

j_call: TRBJ2-5; d_call: -; clone_size: -; v_call: TRBV27; cdr3_nt: TGTGCCAGCAGTCCAGGGTTGGGGACCCAGTACTTC; cdr3_aa: CASSPGLGTQYF
j_call: TRBJ1-2; d_call: TRBD1; clone_size: -; v_call: TRBV3-1/TRBV3-2; cdr3_nt: TGTGCCAGCAGCCAGGGACAGGGCTACTATGGCTACACCTTC; cdr3_aa: CASSQGQGYYGYTF
j_call: TRBJ2-3; d_call: -; clone_size: -; v_call: TRBV7-9; cdr3_nt: TGTGCCAGCAGCTTGCGGGCCCTAGAGTGGGATACGCAGTATTTT; cdr3_aa: CASSLRALEWDTQYF
j_call: TRBJ2-5; d_call: TRBD1; clone_size: once; v_call: TRBV19; cdr3_nt: TGTGCCAGTAGTATACAGGGGGCAGAGACCCAGTACTTC; cdr3_aa: CASSIQGAETQYF
j_call: TRBJ2-1; d_call: -; clone_size: -; v_call: TRBV24-1; cdr3_nt: TGTGCCACCAGTGATTCGGACAATAGGGATGAGCAGTTCTTC; cdr3_aa: CATSDSDNRDEQFF
j_call: TRBJ2-5; d_call: -; clone_size: -; v_call: TRBV5-4; cdr3_nt: TGTGCCAGCAGCTTCCCGCCAGGAGAGACCCAGTACTTC; cdr3_aa: CASSFPPGETQYF
j_call: TRBJ2-2; d_call: TRBD2; clone_size: -; v_call: TRBV27; cdr3_nt: TGTGCCAGCAACCTCCGGGGACTACAGAACGCCGGGGAGCTGTTTTTT; cdr3_aa: CASNLRGLQNAGELFF
j_call: TRBJ2-2; d_call: -; clone_size: -; v_call: TRBV6-5; cdr3_nt: TGTGCCAGCAGTTACGGGAGAGGGAGCACCGGGGAGCTGTTTTTT; cdr3_aa: CASSYGRGSTGELFF
j_call: TRBJ2-1; d_call: -; clone_size: -; v_call: TRBV6-4; cdr3_nt: TGTGCCGGAAATATGGGGCACAGGGACAATGAGCAGTTCTTC; cdr3_aa: CAGNMGHRDNEQFF
j_call: TRBJ2-5; d_call: TRBD1; clone_size: few; v_call: TRBV18; cdr3_nt: TGTGCCAGCTCACTAGACAGGGGAGAGACCCAGTACTTC; cdr3_aa: CASSLDRGETQYF
j_call: TRBJ2-7; d_call: TRBD1; clone_size: -; v_call: TRBV7-2; cdr3_nt: TGTGCCAGCAGCCTCACCGGGACAGGGCGCCACGAGCAGTACTTC; cdr3_aa: CASSLTGTGRHEQYF
j_call: TRBJ1-4; d_call: -; clone_size: -; v_call: TRBV5-1; cdr3_nt: TGCGCCAGCAGCTTGAGGACAGCCAATACGGGAAGTGAAAAACTGTTTTTT; cdr3_aa: CASSLRTANTGSEKLFF
j_call: TRBJ2-1; d_call: -; clone_size: few; v_call: TRBV6-4; cdr3_nt: TGTGCCAGCAGTGACTCTAGCGGCTCCTACAATGAGCAGTTCTTC; cdr3_aa: CASSDSSGSYNEQFF
j_call: TRBJ2-5; d_call: -; clone_size: -; v_call: TRBV2; cdr3_nt: TGTGCCAGCAGTGGAGAGCGGCAAGAGACCCAGTACTTC; cdr3_aa: CASSGERQETQYF
j_call: TRBJ1-3; d_call: -; clone_size: -; v_call: TRBV7-9; cdr3_nt: TGTGCCAGCGCGGGGTTCTCTGGAAACACCATATATTTT; cdr3_aa: CASAGFSGNTIYF
j_call: TRBJ2-4; d_call: -; clone_size: -; v_call: TRBV18; cdr3_nt: TGTGCCAGCTCACCAACAGGGTCGGACATTCAGTACTTC; cdr3_aa: CASSPTGSDIQYF
j_call: TRBJ2-7; d_call: -; clone_size: -; v_call: TRBV10-3; cdr3_nt: TGTGCCATCAGTGAGTGGGGACTCCAGGCCTACGAGCAGTACTTC; cdr3_aa: CAISEWGLQAYEQYF
j_call: TRBJ1-3; d_call: TRBD1; clone_size: -; v_call: TRBV5-4; cdr3_nt: TGTGCCAGCAGCCTGGGACAGGGTTACGGAAACACCATATATTTT; cdr3_aa: CASSLGQGYGNTIYF
j_call: TRBJ1-1; d_call: TRBD1; clone_size: once; v_call: TRBV5-1; cdr3_nt: TGCGCCAGCAGCTTCAAGGACAGGGGCCGCACTGAAGCTTTCTTT; cdr3_aa: CASSFKDRGRTEAFF
j_call: TRBJ2-3; d_call: TRBD1; clone_size: -; v_call: TRBV30; cdr3_nt: TGTGCCTGGAGTGTACTGGGACAGGGTTTGGCAGATACGCAGTATTTT; cdr3_aa: CAWSVLGQGLADTQYF
j_call: TRBJ2-1; d_call: -; clone_size: -; v_call: TRBV6-2/TRBV6-3; cdr3_nt: TGTGCCAGCAGTCAAAAACTCGGCGGCGGCGATGAGCAGTTCTTC; cdr3_aa: CASSQKLGGGDEQFF
j_call: TRBJ2-3; d_call: TRBD2; clone_size: -; v_call: TRBV28; cdr3_nt: TGTGCCAGCAGCCTAGGGACTACCACAGATACGCAGTATTTT; cdr3_aa: CASSLGTTTDTQYF
j_call: TRBJ1-1; d_call: -; clone_size: -; v_call: TRBV6-5; cdr3_nt: TGTGCCAGCAGAGCCCCTGGGGGGGGTTTCACTGAAGCTTTCTTT; cdr3_aa: CASRAPGGGFTEAFF
j_call: TRBJ1-4; d_call: -; clone_size: -; v_call: TRBV4-1; cdr3_nt: TGCGCCAGCAGCCAAGCGACCAGGGCGGTCGGTGAAAAACTGTTTTTT; cdr3_aa: CASSQATRAVGEKLFF
j_call: TRBJ1-1; d_call: -; clone_size: -; v_call: TRBV11-2; cdr3_nt: TGTGCCAGCAGCTTAGTCGGGGAAACTGAAGCTTTCTTT; cdr3_aa: CASSLVGETEAFF